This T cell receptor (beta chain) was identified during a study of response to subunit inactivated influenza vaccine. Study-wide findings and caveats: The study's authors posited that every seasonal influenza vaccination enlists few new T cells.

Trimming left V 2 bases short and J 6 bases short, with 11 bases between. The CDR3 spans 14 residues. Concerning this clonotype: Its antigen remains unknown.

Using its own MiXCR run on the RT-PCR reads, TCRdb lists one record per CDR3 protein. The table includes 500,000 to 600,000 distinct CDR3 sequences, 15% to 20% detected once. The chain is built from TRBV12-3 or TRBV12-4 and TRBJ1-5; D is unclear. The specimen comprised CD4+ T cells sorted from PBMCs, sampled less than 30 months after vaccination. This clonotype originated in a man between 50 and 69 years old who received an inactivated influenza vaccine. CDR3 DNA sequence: TGTGCCAGCAGTTTAACCCGGGGTAGTCAGCCCCAGCATTTT. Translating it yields CASSLTRGSQPQHF.